The 15 T cell receptor beta chains below all came from one sample that was sequenced in a study of T-cell memory formation after mild COVID-19. One entry per CDR3 protein results from TCRdb running MiXCR on the 5' RACE reads. The sample lists roughly 320,000 distinct CDR3 sequences, around 27% seen once, with approximately 13% in the top ten. The sample was PBMCs or a T cell subset sorted from them (not recorded which). The receptors shown here come from an adult woman who had mild COVID-19 (a few samples of this study predate the infection). Cell type and time point are not known.

V is TRBV7-2 and J is TRBJ2-1, with 9 nucleotides matching TRBD2. The V segment lost 5 bases and the J segment 4 bases; nucleotides outside the gene matches: 9. CDR1 and CDR2 (germline): SGHTA, FQGNSA. The CDR3 is 16 residues long. CDR3 amino acids: CASSQASGILYNEQFF. The CDR3 DNA sequence: TGTGCCAGCAGCCAGGCTAGCGGGATTTTATACAATGAGCAGTTCTTC.

This clonotype was counted only a few times. The chain employs TRBV4-2 and TRBJ2-1; D is tentatively TRBD1 or TRBD2 (6 bases each). V was cut by 4 bases and J by 5 bases, with 21 bases left in between. Looked up from germline, CDR1 is LGHNA and CDR2 is YNFKEQ. This CDR3 spans 17 amino acids. Here the CDR3 reads CASSPVTGRGRDNEQFF. CDR3 in DNA: TGTGCCAGCAGCCCTGTGACTGGTCGGGGGCGCGACAATGAGCAGTTCTTC.

This clonotype appeared a few times. This chain uses TRBV4-1 with TRBJ2-6; 10 nucleotides line up with TRBD1. With 0 bases clipped from V and 0 bases from J, the junction kept 5 bases outside the gene matches. The CDR3 contains 19 residues. CDR1 is MGHRA and CDR2 is YSYEKL in the germline V gene. The CDR3 is CASSQDRTGGASGANVLTF. Written as DNA, the CDR3 is TGCGCCAGCAGCCAAGATCGGACAGGGGGTGCCTCTGGGGCCAACGTCCTGACTTTC.

This clonotype was detected a few times. The chain joins TRBV29-1 to TRBJ2-5, with D perhaps TRBD1 (5 bases). Per the germline V gene, CDR1 is SQVTM and CDR2 is ANQGSEA. The CDR3 contains 12 residues. V lost 6 bases to trimming and J lost 1 base, with 9 bases between them. The CDR3 reads CSVADSQETQYF. CDR3 sequence (DNA): TGCAGCGTCGCCGACAGCCAAGAGACCCAGTACTTC.

This chain links TRBV2 with TRBJ1-1, with a weak D call TRBD1 (5 bases). V lost 4 bases to trimming and J lost 4 bases, with 13 bases between them. Germline CDR1 and CDR2: SNHLY and FYNNEI. This CDR3 contains 14 residues. CDR3 coding DNA: TGTGCCAGCAGTGTGGAGGGGAGGGGCACTGAAGCTTTCTTT. Its translation is CASSVEGRGTEAFF.

The V and J genes are TRBV7-9 and TRBJ2-7; tentative D call: TRBD2 (5 bases). V lost 5 bases, J lost 2 bases, and 7 bases lay in between. This CDR3 has 12 amino acids. Looked up from germline, CDR1 is SEHNR and CDR2 is FQNEAQ (reference sequence). As DNA, the CDR3 is TGTGCCAGCAGCGACGGGACCTACGAGCAGTACTTC. Protein product: CASSDGTYEQYF.

This chain links TRBV6-2 or TRBV6-3 with TRBJ2-3, with D possibly matching TRBD2 (5 bases). This CDR3 has 16 amino acids. Per the germline V gene, CDR1 is MNHEY and CDR2 is SVGEGT. The V and J ends lost 9 bases and 0 bases respectively, with 19 bases between them. CDR3 nucleotide sequence: TGTGCCAGTACCCTTACAACAGCGGTTAGCACAGATACGCAGTATTTT. Protein product: CASTLTTAVSTDTQYF.

This chain connects TRBV6-2 or TRBV6-3 to TRBJ2-7; tentative D call: TRBD2 (5 bases). Trimming cost V 8 bases and J 4 bases, with 18 bases left between them. This CDR3 comprises 14 residues. The germline gives CDR1 MNHEY, CDR2 SVGEGT. The CDR3, as DNA: TGTGCCAGCCGATACGAGAGACTATCTTACGAGCAGTACTTC. This sequence encodes CASRYERLSYEQYF.

The chain has TRBV7-9 and TRBJ2-1; 8 positions agree with TRBD2. The CDR3 totals 17 residues. V gave up 5 bases and J gave up 8 bases; unmatched junction bases: 17. Germline CDR1 SEHNR, CDR2 FQNEAQ (reference sequence). This chain's CDR3 is CASSRPTSGPGRDEQFF. The CDR3 nucleotides are TGTGCCAGCAGCCGACCCACCTCCGGGCCCGGGAGGGATGAGCAGTTCTTC.

The V call is TRBV5-1, the J call TRBJ2-2, with D possibly being TRBD1 (5 bases). This CDR3 comprises 16 residues. Trimming removed 5 bases at V and 1 base at J, with 15 bases between. Germline V gene sequence: CDR1 SGHRS, CDR2 YFSETQ. CDR3 region: CASRRQPEVNTGELFF. The CDR3 nucleotides read TGCGCCAGCAGAAGACAGCCGGAAGTGAACACCGGGGAGCTGTTTTTT.

In its sample, this clonotype was seen a few times. V and J are TRBV7-9 and TRBJ2-5; D is unresolved. Per germline, CDR1 SEHNR and CDR2 FQNEAQ (reference sequence). Trimming pared 8 bases from V and 5 bases from J, leaving 18 bases between. This CDR3 is built from 14 residues. This CDR3 is CASGTAGASETQYF. The CDR3 region has the DNA TGTGCCAGCGGAACAGCCGGCGCAAGTGAGACCCAGTACTTC.

The V call is TRBV15, the J call TRBJ1-1; D is undetermined. CDR1 and CDR2 from the germline V gene are LNHNV and YYDKDF (reference sequence). The CDR3 totals 13 residues. With 1 base removed from V and 6 bases from J, the gap between germline ends came to 9 bases. The CDR3 DNA follows: TGTGCCACCAGCAGAGCTGGGGTGTCTGAAGCTTTCTTT. As protein: CATSRAGVSEAFF. Full variable domain (remainder filled in from reference TRBV15 and TRBJ1-1): DAMVIQNPRYQVTQFGKPVTLSCSQTLNHNVMYWYQQKSSQAPKLLFHYYDKDFNNEADTPDNFQSRRPNTSFCFLDIRSPGLGDTAMYLCATSRAGVSEAFFGQGTRLTVV.

The chain couples TRBV5-6 to TRBJ1-6; maybe TRBD1 (5 bases). There are 15 residues in the CDR3. CDR1 is SGHDT and CDR2 is YYEEEE in the germline V gene. The V and J ends lost 1 base and 7 bases respectively, with 12 bases between them. The CDR3 loop reads CASSLYGGSNSPLHF. In DNA form, the CDR3 reads TGTGCCAGCAGCTTGTACGGGGGTAGCAATTCACCCCTCCACTTT.

This chain joins TRBV24-1 and TRBJ2-1, with unresolved D. This CDR3 is 16 amino acids long. Per germline, CDR1 KGHDR and CDR2 SFDVKD. V lost 4 bases and J 2 bases, leaving 14 bases between the germline ends. The CDR3 here is CATSERPKSAYNEQFF. For the CDR3, the DNA is TGTGCCACCAGTGAGAGACCCAAGAGCGCCTACAATGAGCAGTTCTTC.

This clonotype appeared a few times. The chain joins TRBV4-1 to TRBJ2-2; 9 bases fit TRBD1. J gave up 6 bases and V 3 bases, and 5 bases lay outside the gene matches. Germline V CDR1 and CDR2: MGHRA, YSYEKL. The CDR3 totals 15 residues. CDR3 in amino acids: CASSQGTGFAGELFF. In nucleotides, the CDR3 is TGCGCCAGCAGCCAGGGGACAGGGTTTGCCGGGGAGCTGTTTTTT.